The entry below gives a single TCR beta chain sequence along with its context. This clone was picked up a small number of times. Its antigen has not been determined. No qualities accompany the bases; no much larger clone lies one base away. V is pared back by 8 bases and J by 8 bases, with 21 bases lying between the germline termini. Reading from cysteine to phenylalanine, the CDR3 counts 15 amino acids. Only the CDR3 part of the read is kept: 45 bases, read in frame from the first base. CDR1 SGHAT and CDR2 FQNNGV were looked up in the germline V gene. Whole blood was collected in K2EDTA tubes by collaborating institutions according to the institutions' own protocols. For TCRbeta analysis, collaborators shipped samples in one of three forms: frozen whole blood, isolated PBMCs, or DNA extracted from either of those sample types. The sample originates from a study of blood T cell repertoires in COVID-19 (dated by TCRdb to the early 2020s). About the investigation overall: Samples covering the acute and convalescent phases of COVID-19 were provided by collaborators in the United States, Italy and Spain. The prospective study material was composed of cDNA or gDNA derived from T cells, B-cell-depleted T cells, or PBMCs. The dataset comprised deeply sampled blood TCRbeta repertoires from subjects exposed to, actively infected with, or recovered from COVID-19. The repertoires were released in a freely available public database intended as a resource for research on the immune response to SARS-CoV-2. Samples came from the ongoing ImmuneRACE study (first 160 participants) plus 1,254 subjects from 6 global collaborators. The sample metadata nearly always contained a de-identified subject ID, COVID-19 status, age in years and sex. HLA class I and class II types, where available, came from metadata supplied by the sample provider rather than from assay-based typing.

Beyond this particular receptor, the publication reports: How much clinical and demographic metadata was included differed by source and by participant, and the metadata was provided uncurated.

TCRbeta CDR3 regions were amplified from genomic DNA by means of the immunoSEQ Assay, a bias-controlled multiplex PCR. The study's own analysis went as follows. Within the assay, amplification of reference gene primers was used to estimate how many nucleated cells each sample contained. To quantify the absolute abundance of each unique TCRbeta CDR3 rearrangement, sequence reads were collapsed and filtered. For each sample, productive Simpson clonality was calculated as the square root of Simpson's diversity index across productive rearrangements. TCRdb mirrors the immuneACCESS table, restricted to in-frame sequences. Some clones are absent from its copies; in checked studies, under half trace to an unresolved V gene, and the reason for the others is unknown. V, J and clone size derive from that table, while D and trimming were established from the DNA sequence. The sample table holds under 100,000 clones, of which around 86% were seen once. The ten biggest clones cover about 5% of the sample.

The material sequenced was peripheral blood. In this chain, TRBV11-2 is recombined with TRBJ2-2; 5 matching bases give a weak D call of TRBD1. The TCR originated in a man aged 35-49 years with acute or convalescent COVID-19. CDR3 reads: CASSNGFQGIGELFF. The DNA reads TGTGCCAGCTCAAATGGGTTCCAGGGTATAGGGGAGCTGTTTTTT.